Below, 32 T cell receptor beta chains from the same sample are listed, as sequenced in a study of cytomegalovirus exposure and HLA in healthy donors. PCR primers comprised 60 Vbeta and 13 Jbeta primers. This table comes from immunoSEQ multiplex PCR, and its TCRdb copy is limited to in-frame clones, with some not included. The data contain over 90,000 clones, around 85% of them singletons. Material: PBMCs. These receptors came from a man aged 40-55 years in good health and CMV-seropositive.

A few counts support this clone. This chain joins TRBV4-1 and TRBJ1-4, with TRBD1 identical over 9 bases. Unmatched junction bases numbered 12, after V lost 0 bases and J lost 13 bases. The CDR3 loop spans 16 amino acids. Germline V gene sequence: CDR1 MGHRA, CDR2 YSYEKL. CDR3 nucleotide sequence: TGCGCCAGCAGCCAAGAAGGGACAGGGCGGGGGGACGGACTGTTTTTT. Its protein product is CASSQEGTGRGDGLFF.

The rearrangement links TRBV27 to TRBJ1-1; D is unresolved. This CDR3 comprises 14 residues. The V gene's germline CDR1 is MNHEY and CDR2 SMNVEV (reference sequence). The ends were cut back, 3 bases at V and 1 base at J, with 9 bases in the middle. The CDR3 here is CASSLRMWNTEAFF. The CDR3 nucleotides read TGTGCCAGCAGTTTGAGGATGTGGAACACTGAAGCTTTCTTT.

The chain is built from TRBV6-1 and TRBJ2-3; the D gene is possibly TRBD1 (6 bases). Between the trimmed V and J ends, which lost 5 bases and 3 bases, there was a span of 9 bases. The CDR3 loop spans 13 amino acids. Germline V gene data show CDR1 as MNHNS and CDR2 as SASEGT. The CDR3 DNA is TGTGCCAGCAGTCACAGGGAGACAGATACGCAGTATTTT. Translation gives CASSHRETDTQYF.

The chain couples TRBV2 to TRBJ1-2; the D is unclear. CDR1 and CDR2 from the germline V gene are SNHLY and FYNNEI. CDR3 length: 15 amino acids. V lost 0 bases and J 4 bases, leaving 12 bases between the germline ends. CDR3 bases: TGTGCCAGCAGTGAAGCCGGAGGGTTGAGCTATGGCTACACCTTC. Its translation: CASSEAGGLSYGYTF.

The chain employs TRBV7-9 and TRBJ1-1, with no clear D. The germline V and J ends were trimmed by 1 base and 4 bases, with 7 bases remaining between them. CDR3 size: 13 residues. Germline CDR1 is SEHNR and CDR2 is FQNEAQ (reference sequence). In DNA form, the CDR3 reads TGTGCCAGCAGCTTAGGGGAGGGCACTGAAGCTTTCTTT. This translates into CASSLGEGTEAFF.

The chain employs TRBV5-4 and TRBJ1-3; D possibly corresponds to TRBD1 (6 bases). Trimming took off 2 bases at V and 0 bases at J, with 9 bases between the two ends. The CDR3 has 15 amino acids. The germline gives CDR1 SGHNT, CDR2 YYREEE (reference sequence). CDR3 nucleotides: TGTGCCAGCAGCTTAGACAGGATCTCTGGAAACACCATATATTTT. Translated: CASSLDRISGNTIYF. Complete variable domain (other parts from reference TRBV5-4 and TRBJ1-3): ETGVTQSPTHLIKTRGQQVTLRCSSQSGHNTVSWYQQALGQGPQFIFQYYREEENGRGNFPPRFSGLQFPNYSSELNVNALELDDSALYLCASSLDRISGNTIYFGEGSWLTVV.

This clone is a singleton in its sample. The rearrangement links TRBV6-5 to TRBJ2-2; weak D call: TRBD2 (5 bases). Germline loops: CDR1 MNHEY, CDR2 SVGAGI. Trimming removed 8 bases from V and 1 base from J, with 14 bases in between. The CDR3 spans 15 residues. The DNA for the CDR3 is TGTGCCAGCCAACTGAGGGCCAGGAACACCGGGGAGCTGTTTTTT. Translating gives CASQLRARNTGELFF.

The chain couples TRBV18 to TRBJ1-3, with D hard to call. The V end lost 2 bases, the J end lost 0 bases, and 11 bases lay between the germline ends. The CDR3 consists of 16 residues. Germline V CDR1 and CDR2: KGHSH, LQKENI. The CDR3 DNA sequence: TGTGCCAGCTCACCAAACAGTCCTGGCTCTGGAAACACCATATATTTT. The encoded protein is CASSPNSPGSGNTIYF.

This clone was counted between two and nine times. V gene TRBV7-6 combines with J gene TRBJ1-6, with TRBD1 matching 9 bases. Germline CDR1 is SGHVS and CDR2 is FNYEAQ. The trim removed 5 bases at V and 8 bases at J, leaving 13 bases unmatched. This CDR3 region has 17 residues. The CDR3 coding sequence is TGTGCCAGCAGCCACCGTCCCGGGACAGGGATGGATTCACCCCTCCACTTT. Its protein is CASSHRPGTGMDSPLHF.

The CDR3, as DNA: TGTGCCATCAGTGGTACTAGCGGGAGTCGTACCGGGGAGCTGTTTTTT. It is translated as CAISGTSGSRTGELFF. V usage is TRBV10-3 and J usage is TRBJ2-2; 11 bases line up with TRBD2. With V trimmed by 4 bases and J by 5 bases, 6 bases remained unmatched. CDR1 and CDR2 (germline): ENHRY, SYGVKD. The CDR3 consists of 16 residues.

This clone has more than one count but fewer than ten. The J gene is TRBJ1-2, the V gene TRBV27; TRBD1 might be the D (5 bases). Germline-derived CDR1 and CDR2 are MNHEY and SMNVEV (reference sequence). This CDR3 comprises 12 residues. Trimming stripped 4 bases from V and 8 bases from J, with 11 bases between. The CDR3 DNA is TGTGCCAGCAGTTCCGACTGGGGCGGCTACACCTTC. Encoded protein: CASSSDWGGYTF.

The J gene is TRBJ2-3, the V gene TRBV18; 10 positions agree with TRBD2. Germline CDR1 is KGHSH and CDR2 is LQKENI. The CDR3 has 15 residues. V lost 2 bases, J lost 5 bases, and 4 bases stayed unmatched. The CDR3 protein is CASSPSGRAGDTQYF. The CDR3 bases are TGTGCCAGCTCACCAAGCGGGAGGGCCGGAGATACGCAGTATTTT. Full variable domain (rest looked up from reference TRBV18 and TRBJ2-3): NAGVMQNPRHLVRRRGQEARLRCSPMKGHSHVYWYRQLPEEGLKFMVYLQKENIIDESGMPKERFSAEFPKEGPSILRIQQVVRGDSAAYFCASSPSGRAGDTQYFGPGTRLTVL.

This clone turned up a few times. This chain joins TRBV5-6 and TRBJ2-7; 11 bases are a match to TRBD2. V gave up 3 bases and J gave up 0 bases; unmatched junction bases: 2. Germline V gene data show CDR1 as SGHDT and CDR2 as YYEEEE. The CDR3 length is 15 residues. The CDR3 sequence: CASSSSGRNSYEQYF. DNA of the CDR3: TGTGCCAGCAGCTCTAGCGGGAGGAACTCCTACGAGCAGTACTTC.

The V and J genes are TRBV28 and TRBJ1-3; 8 bases align to TRBD1. Germline-derived CDR1 and CDR2 are MDHEN and SYDVKM. The CDR3 spans 15 residues. With 5 bases clipped from V and 2 bases from J, the junction kept 5 bases outside the gene matches. The CDR3 protein is CASSGGQGAGNTIYF. In DNA, the CDR3 is TGTGCCAGCAGTGGTGGACAGGGCGCTGGAAACACCATATATTTT. Variable domain in full (rest from reference TRBV28 and TRBJ1-3): DVKVTQSSRYLVKRTGEKVFLECVQDMDHENMFWYRQDPGLGLRLIYFSYDVKMKEKGDIPEGYSVSREKKERFSLILESASTNQTSMYLCASSGGQGAGNTIYFGEGSWLTVV.

This chain links TRBV6-5 with TRBJ2-3; the D is unclear. Deletions cut 2 bases from V and 2 bases from J, with 5 bases between. The CDR3 extends over 13 amino acids. Germline CDR1 reads MNHEY; CDR2 reads SVGAGI. The CDR3 DNA sequence: TGTGCCAGCAGTTACCAGGTCACAGATACGCAGTATTTT. Protein product: CASSYQVTDTQYF.

The chain is built from TRBV19 and TRBJ1-4, with D tentatively TRBD1 (5 bases). CDR3 length: 16 amino acids. Germline lookup yields CDR1 LNHDA and CDR2 SQIVND (reference sequence). The V end was cut by 5 bases, the J end by 1 base, with 14 bases between. CDR3 DNA sequence: TGTGCCAGTAGTGCCCTCCGGGGGGAAACTAATGAAAAACTGTTTTTT. Translating gives CASSALRGETNEKLFF.

V gene TRBV7-6 combines with J gene TRBJ1-4, with D possibly TRBD1 on 5 matching bases. CDR1 SGHVS and CDR2 FNYEAQ come from the germline V gene. The ends were cut back, 5 bases at V and 0 bases at J, with 13 bases in the middle. The CDR3 is 16 residues long. In nucleotides, the CDR3 is TGTGCCAGCAGCACCGGTGGGGGGACAACTAATGAAAAACTGTTTTTT. Its protein product is CASSTGGGTTNEKLFF.

The table lists this clone with a count of one. The chain couples TRBV27 to TRBJ1-2, with 12 nucleotides matching TRBD1. This CDR3 spans 15 amino acids. The J segment lost 8 bases and the V segment lost 5 bases, leaving 9 bases of the junction unmatched. CDR1 and CDR2 from the germline V gene are MNHEY and SMNVEV (reference sequence). In nucleotides, the CDR3 is TGTGCCAGCAGTAGGGGACAGGGGGCTTTTTGGGGCTACACCTTC. It encodes CASSRGQGAFWGYTF.

This rearrangement joins TRBV28 to TRBJ1-4; possible D gene TRBD1, 6 bases. CDR1 and CDR2 (germline): MDHEN, SYDVKM. This CDR3 comprises 14 residues. Trimming shortened V by 4 bases and J by 8 bases, and 14 bases separated the two germline ends. Written as DNA, the CDR3 is TGTGCCAGCAGTTCCGGACAGTTTGAGGAAAAACTGTTTTTT. This sequence encodes CASSSGQFEEKLFF.

The V gene is TRBV21-1, the J gene TRBJ1-5; TRBD1, as called in the table, went unchecked against the DNA. TRBV21-1 is labeled a pseudogene. The CDR3 sequence is 18 residues long. CDR3: CASLPSQGPARGNQPQHF. The CDR3 DNA sequence: TGTGCCAGCCTCCCGAGTCAGGGCCCGGCTAGGGGCAATCAGCCCCAGCATTTT.

The V and J genes are TRBV5-1 and TRBJ2-1; 11 bases align to TRBD2. In germline, CDR1 is SGHRS, CDR2 YFSETQ. This CDR3 region has 15 residues. Germline trimming cut 4 bases from V and 8 bases from J; bases unmatched to any gene: 8. The CDR3 here is CASSELAGGLDEQFF. The CDR3 DNA sequence: TGCGCCAGCAGCGAGCTAGCGGGAGGTTTGGATGAGCAGTTCTTC.

The V call is TRBV6-5, the J call TRBJ1-2; TRBD1 is a possible D gene (5 bases). V was trimmed by 5 bases and J by 3 bases, leaving 10 bases between them. CDR1 and CDR2 (germline): MNHEY, SVGAGI. The CDR3 is made up of 13 amino acids. The CDR3 DNA follows: TGTGCCAGCAGTCCCCAGGGTTACTATGGCTACACCTTC. This translates into CASSPQGYYGYTF.

The chain employs TRBV7-9 and TRBJ2-7, with D possibly matching TRBD2 (5 bases). Germline loops: CDR1 SEHNR, CDR2 FQNEAQ (reference sequence). The germline V and J ends were trimmed by 2 bases and 5 bases, with 13 bases remaining between them. This CDR3 region has 14 residues. CDR3: CASSLKGVRNEQYF. The CDR3 bases are TGTGCCAGCAGCTTAAAGGGAGTGAGGAACGAGCAGTACTTC.

The chain joins TRBV7-8 to TRBJ2-7; D gene uncertain. Germline CDR1 is SGHVS and CDR2 is FQNEAQ. The CDR3 is made up of 14 amino acids. Trimming removed 1 base at V and 2 bases at J, with 9 bases between. CDR3 in DNA: TGTGCCAGCAGCTTAGTTTACGGTACCTACGAGCAGTACTTC. Amino acids: CASSLVYGTYEQYF. Complete variable domain (other parts from reference TRBV7-8 and TRBJ2-7): GAGVSQSPRYKVAKRGQDVALRCDPISGHVSLFWYQQALGQGPEFLTYFQNEAQLDKSGLPSDRFFAERPEGSVSTLKIQRTQQEDSAVYLCASSLVYGTYEQYFGPGTRLTVT.

J is TRBJ2-4 and V is TRBV5-1; D ambiguous. This CDR3 has 12 residues. Germline V gene data show CDR1 as SGHRS and CDR2 as YFSETQ. V was clipped by 2 bases and J by 6 bases, with 6 bases between them. The CDR3 spells CASSFDRNIQYF. The CDR3 DNA reads TGCGCCAGCAGCTTCGATAGAAACATTCAGTACTTC.

The sample holds a few counts of this clone. At one of its ends the junction is not consistent with the germline gene, which may arise from a read error. The rearrangement uses TRBV6-1 and TRBJ2-6; tentatively, D is TRBD1 (5 bases). CDR3 length: 15 amino acids. The germline V gene has CDR1 MNHNS and CDR2 SASEGT. The DNA for the CDR3 is TGTGCCAGTTGGGTCGAGGTAACTGGGGCCAACGGCCTGACTTTC. Amino acid sequence: CASWVEVTGANGLTF.

The V gene is TRBV30, the J gene TRBJ1-5; D call uncertain. V shed 1 base and J shed 4 bases, with 8 bases lying between them. The length of the CDR3 is 13 residues. Per germline, CDR1 GTSNPN and CDR2 SVGIG (reference sequence). The CDR3 region is CAWSETGNQPQHF. In nucleotides, the CDR3 is TGTGCCTGGAGTGAAACGGGGAATCAGCCCCAGCATTTT.

This clone was recorded a few times. V and J are TRBV21-1 and TRBJ2-7; the tabulated D call, TRBD2, remains unverified against the DNA. TRBV21-1 is a pseudogene segment. The CDR3 has 21 amino acids. The DNA of the CDR3 is TGTGCCAGCAGCAGGGGGGGGACCCCGGGGGGACTAGCGGGAGGGAACTACGAGCAGTACTTC. Protein sequence: CASSRGGTPGGLAGGNYEQYF.

The V gene is TRBV4-1, the J gene TRBJ2-1; 12 bases map to TRBD2. The trim removed 0 bases at V and 6 bases at J, leaving 15 bases unmatched. The CDR3 spans 20 residues. CDR1 and CDR2 from the germline V gene are MGHRA and YSYEKL. The DNA of the CDR3 is TGCGCCAGCAGCCAAGATCTTTTCGGACTAGCGGGGAGGTCCGGCAATGAGCAGTTCTTC. Its translation is CASSQDLFGLAGRSGNEQFF.

The V call is TRBV5-6, the J call TRBJ2-1, with TRBD2 matching over 9 bases. CDR3 length equals 13 residues. Germline CDR1 is SGHDT and CDR2 is YYEEEE. The trim removed 4 bases at V and 9 bases at J, leaving 5 bases unmatched. In nucleotides, the CDR3 is TGTGCCAGCAGCCCTGGGACTAGCAGTGAGCAGTTCTTC. Amino acid sequence: CASSPGTSSEQFF.

The chain has TRBV15 and TRBJ2-1, with 10 bases aligning to TRBD2. The CDR3 is 15 amino acids. Losses at the gene ends were 1 base for V and 4 bases for J; bases not matched to a gene: 1. CDR1 and CDR2 from the germline V gene are LNHNV and YYDKDF (reference sequence). The CDR3 nucleotides read TGTGCCACCAGCAGAGCTAGCGGGAGTTACAATGAGCAGTTCTTC. This gives the protein CATSRASGSYNEQFF.

This clone was detected only a few times. This chain links TRBV6-5 with TRBJ1-2; 9 nucleotides line up with TRBD1. CDR1 is MNHEY, CDR2 SVGAGI, per germline. The CDR3 is 16 residues long. J gave up 6 bases and V 0 bases, and 8 bases lay outside the gene matches. The CDR3 bases are TGTGCCAGCAGTTACTCTCTACCGGGACAGGGTCATGGCTACACCTTC. Its protein is CASSYSLPGQGHGYTF.